This T cell receptor beta chain was profiled in a study of blood T cell repertoires in COVID-19. Turning to the study itself: PBMCs, B-cell-depleted T cells, or T cells were the source of the cDNA or gDNA that made up the material.

This clone occurred a few times. The CDR3 length is 14 residues. V was clipped by 5 bases and J by 3 bases, with 14 bases between them. Germline loops: CDR1 GTSNPN, CDR2 SVGIG (reference sequence). Measured with immunoSEQ multiplex PCR; TCRdb has only the in-frame clones, and not every one. The sample has 140,000 or so clones; around 79% are singletons. The rearrangement joins TRBV30 to TRBJ2-1; D may be TRBD2 (5 bases). The source is a man aged 50-60 years with active or convalescent COVID-19. The specimen was peripheral blood. This CDR3 reads CAWGKLRDYNEQFF. CDR3 bases: TGTGCCTGGGGAAAACTCCGGGACTACAATGAGCAGTTCTTC.